The 26 T cell receptor beta chains given below trace back to one sample, sequenced in a study of naive and memory T cell subsets. The SP2 primer and nested alpha and beta constant region primers amplified ligated cDNA in four rounds. Using its own MiXCR run on the UMI-ligation and nested PCR reads, TCRdb lists one record per CDR3 protein. The sample has roughly 13,000 distinct CDR3 sequences; 5.2% are singletons. Noted treatment: skin biopsy from PPD injection site in Mantoux-positive individual. The library had UMIs added by 3' ligation of an oligonucleotide to TCR cDNA. The sample was skin, taken from a tuberculin skin test site. These receptors were obtained from an adult in good health.

This clonotype was seen repeatedly, ten times or more. The chain joins TRBV7-2 to TRBJ1-2; no definite D call. Germline V gene sequence: CDR1 SGHTA, CDR2 FQGNSA. The CDR3 spans 13 residues. Trimming pared 5 bases from V and 1 base from J, leaving 8 bases between. CDR3 residues: CASSVQINYGYTF. The DNA for the CDR3 is TGTGCCAGCAGCGTACAGATTAACTATGGCTACACCTTC.

This clonotype was counted only a few times. The V gene is TRBV2, the J gene TRBJ2-7; D might be TRBD1 or TRBD2, each matching 5 bases. V was shortened by 6 bases and J by 5 bases, with 11 bases between the two germline ends. Germline V gene data show CDR1 as SNHLY and CDR2 as FYNNEI. This CDR3 comprises 12 residues. CDR3 bases: TGTGCCAGCAGAACGGGACGAAACGAGCAGTACTTC. It specifies CASRTGRNEQYF.

This clonotype was seen ten or more times. The chain joins TRBV4-3 to TRBJ1-4; 9 bases match TRBD1. There are 15 residues in the CDR3. The V gene's germline CDR1 is LGHNA and CDR2 YSLEER. V was pared by 4 bases and J by 10 bases, with 10 bases of the junction left unmatched. CDR3 DNA sequence: TGCGCCAGCAGCCTCTATGGGGGACAGGGAGGAAAACTGTTTTTT. Its protein is CASSLYGGQGGKLFF.

About this clonotype: Given a much more abundant clone one base away, this may be a read error. V is TRBV4-3 and J is TRBJ2-2, with 8 bases matching TRBD1. CDR1 and CDR2 from the germline V gene are LGHNA and YSLEER. With V trimmed by 4 bases and J by 6 bases, 4 bases remained unmatched. This CDR3 region has 14 residues. CDR3: CASSPDRGSGELFF. The CDR3 bases are TGCGCCAGCAGCCCAGACAGGGGATCCGGGGAGCTGTTTTTT.

This clonotype was observed at least ten times. This chain links TRBV3-1 with TRBJ2-5, with D perhaps being TRBD1 or TRBD2 (5 bases each). This CDR3 comprises 10 residues. Trimming removed 8 bases at V and 9 bases at J, with 10 bases between. Germline CDR1 and CDR2: LGHDT and YNNKEL (reference sequence). This chain's CDR3 is CASGGRAQYF. The CDR3 coding sequence is TGTGCCAGCGGGGGAAGGGCCCAGTACTTC.

This clonotype has a count of ten or more. The V and J genes are TRBV5-1 and TRBJ2-1; a possible D gene is TRBD2 (5 bases). This CDR3 is 15 amino acids long. Germline CDR1 and CDR2: SGHRS and YFSETQ. Trimming stripped 4 bases from V and 0 bases from J, with 11 bases between. CDR3 residues: CASSQDGDSYNEQFF. DNA for the CDR3: TGCGCCAGCAGCCAGGACGGGGACTCCTACAATGAGCAGTTCTTC.

This clonotype has ten or more counts. The V call is TRBV20-1, the J call TRBJ2-7, with TRBD1 as a possible D gene (5 bases). Germline CDR1 is DFQATT and CDR2 is SNEGSKA (reference sequence). V lost 6 bases to trimming and J lost 5 bases, with 20 bases between them. The CDR3 length is 14 residues. CDR3 sequence reads: CSALFVGLSHEQYF. As DNA, the CDR3 is TGCAGTGCCCTCTTCGTGGGGCTTTCTCACGAGCAGTACTTC.

The sample holds many counts of this clonotype. The gene calls are TRBV7-2 and TRBJ1-6, with a possible D match to TRBD1 (5 bases). The V and J ends lost 6 bases and 6 bases respectively, with 15 bases between them. The length of the CDR3 is 15 residues. Germline CDR1 SGHTA, CDR2 FQGNSA. CDR3: CASRQTGSVNSPLHF. In nucleotides, the CDR3 is TGTGCCAGCAGGCAAACAGGCAGTGTTAATTCACCCCTCCACTTT.

Only a few counts were recorded for this clonotype. The chain combines TRBV6-2 or TRBV6-3 with TRBJ1-1; perhaps TRBD1 as D (6 bases). The CDR3 consists of 14 residues. Germline V gene lookup returns CDR1 MNHEY and CDR2 SVGEGT. The V and J ends lost 5 bases and 0 bases respectively, with 10 bases between them. CDR3 in DNA: TGTGCCAGCAGTGATACAGGGTTGAACACTGAAGCTTTCTTT. Translation: CASSDTGLNTEAFF.

Many counts were recorded for this clonotype. The chain uses TRBV30 and TRBJ2-3, with 10 nucleotides matching TRBD2. This CDR3 contains 14 residues. The V segment lost 3 bases and the J segment 1 base; nucleotides outside the gene matches: 1. Germline V gene data show CDR1 as GTSNPN and CDR2 as SVGIG (reference sequence). Here the CDR3 reads CAWSGTSGTDTQYF. DNA for the CDR3: TGTGCCTGGAGCGGGACTAGCGGCACAGATACGCAGTATTTT.

The chain recombines TRBV6-2 or TRBV6-3 with TRBJ1-5; the match to TRBD1 covers 10 bases. Losses at the gene ends were 6 bases for V and 9 bases for J; bases not matched to a gene: 8. CDR3 size: 14 residues. The germline V gene encodes CDR1 MNHEY and CDR2 SVGEGT. The CDR3 DNA reads TGTGCCAGCAGATTGACAGGGGGCGGGTCGCCCCAGCATTTT. Its protein is CASRLTGGGSPQHF.

Relative to its sample, this clonotype is medium-sized. This chain joins TRBV20-1 and TRBJ2-7; 7 bases map to TRBD2. Germline V gene data show CDR1 as DFQATT and CDR2 as SNEGSKA (reference sequence). V gave up 3 bases and J gave up 2 bases; unmatched junction bases: 13. CDR3 length equals 16 residues. This chain's CDR3 is CSARSLADTLTYEQYF. CDR3 in DNA: TGCAGTGCTAGGAGTCTAGCGGACACGCTCACCTACGAGCAGTACTTC.

This clonotype was seen many times. The chain combines TRBV3-1 with TRBJ2-6; TRBD1 might be the D (5 bases). Trimming pared 4 bases from V and 1 base from J, leaving 8 bases between. The CDR3 consists of 15 residues. Germline V gene sequence: CDR1 LGHDT, CDR2 YNNKEL (reference sequence). The CDR3 nucleotides are TGTGCCAGCAGCCTTGGGGCGTCTGGGGCCAACGTCCTGACTTTC. Translating gives CASSLGASGANVLTF.

Turning to this clonotype: A much larger clone sits a single nucleotide away, making a read error possible. The chain links TRBV10-2 to TRBJ1-6; no definite D call. CDR3 size: 14 residues. CDR1 and CDR2 (germline): WSHSY, SAAADI. Trimming removed 5 bases from V and 6 bases from J, with 11 bases in between. CDR3 DNA: TGCGCCAGCAGTCTGGACGGGTCTAATTCACCCCTCCACTTT. The encoded protein is CASSLDGSNSPLHF.

This clonotype turned up a few times. CDR3 sequence reads: CSVDPSGTGELFF. In nucleotides, the CDR3 is TGCAGCGTTGACCCGTCGGGGACCGGGGAGCTGTTTTTT. The chain has TRBV29-1 and TRBJ2-2; D is possibly TRBD2 (5 bases). V lost 3 bases to trimming and J lost 5 bases, with 10 bases between them. The CDR3 loop spans 13 amino acids. The germline CDR1 and CDR2 sequences are SQVTM and ANQGSEA.

This clonotype was seen many times. The rearrangement links TRBV7-2 to TRBJ2-2, with D uncertain. V was clipped by 5 bases and J by 2 bases, with 6 bases between them. Looked up from germline, CDR1 is SGHTA and CDR2 is FQGNSA. The CDR3 covers 13 residues. Here the CDR3 DNA reads TGTGCCAGCAGCATTTCTAACACCGGGGAGCTGTTTTTT. Translating gives CASSISNTGELFF. The full variable domain, rest sourced from reference TRBV7-2 and TRBJ2-2, is GAGVSQSPSNKVTEKGKDVELRCDPISGHTALYWYRQSLGQGLEFLIYFQGNSAPDKSGLPSDRFSAERTGGSVSTLTIQRTQQEDSAVYLCASSISNTGELFFGEGSRLTVL.

The chain joins TRBV5-6 to TRBJ2-7; D could derive from TRBD1 or TRBD2 (5 bases each). Germline V lookup: CDR1 SGHDT, CDR2 YYEEEE. V dropped 4 bases and J dropped 3 bases, with 8 bases sitting between them. CDR3 size: 12 residues. CDR3 sequence reads: CASSRGNYEQYF. DNA for the CDR3: TGTGCCAGCAGCCGGGGCAACTACGAGCAGTACTTC.

This clonotype is labeled as medium-sized. This chain uses TRBV7-2 with TRBJ1-1, with D unresolved. This CDR3 comprises 13 residues. Germline V CDR1 and CDR2: SGHTA, FQGNSA. V was shortened by 7 bases and J by 2 bases, with 11 bases between the two germline ends. The CDR3 coding sequence is TGTGCCAGCACCCCCTACGTTAACACTGAAGCTTTCTTT. Translating gives CASTPYVNTEAFF.

This clonotype was picked up a small number of times. This rearrangement joins TRBV7-2 to TRBJ1-1, with D uncertain. The CDR3 is made up of 15 amino acids. V lost 6 bases to trimming and J lost 6 bases, with 20 bases between them. Germline loops: CDR1 SGHTA, CDR2 FQGNSA. CDR3 nucleotide sequence: TGTGCCAGCAGTCAGACAACTGGGAGTAAAGCTGAAGCTTTCTTT. Translation gives CASSQTTGSKAEAFF.

This clonotype was counted only a few times. V is TRBV7-1 and J is TRBJ2-1; 10 bases align to TRBD2. TRBV7-1 is reported as an ORF; its role is uncertain. With 5 bases clipped from V and 16 bases from J, the junction kept 8 bases outside the gene matches. The CDR3 runs to 12 residues. The CDR3 sequence is CASSPERGGIFF. The CDR3 coding sequence is TGTGCCAGCAGCCCCGAGCGGGGGGGCATTTTCTTC.

This clonotype was recorded many times. The V call is TRBV7-2, the J call TRBJ2-7; 8 nucleotides match TRBD1. Trimming cost V 1 base and J 2 bases; bases outside gene matches: 7. Germline values: CDR1 SGHTA, CDR2 FQGNSA. This CDR3 has 16 residues. CDR3 DNA: TGTGCCAGCAGCTTAGATAGCCGGACAGGGACCTACGAGCAGTACTTC. Amino acids: CASSLDSRTGTYEQYF. Combining the CDR3 with reference TRBV7-2 and TRBJ2-7 gives the whole variable domain GAGVSQSPSNKVTEKGKDVELRCDPISGHTALYWYRQSLGQGLEFLIYFQGNSAPDKSGLPSDRFSAERTGGSVSTLTIQRTQQEDSAVYLCASSLDSRTGTYEQYFGPGTRLTVT.

This clonotype was observed a few times. The V and J genes are TRBV5-1 and TRBJ2-5; 9 bases line up with TRBD1. The CDR3 is made up of 16 amino acids. Germline CDR1 SGHRS, CDR2 YFSETQ. With V trimmed by 1 base and J by 5 bases, 9 bases remained unmatched. The CDR3 DNA reads as TGCGCCAGCAGCTTGCTCGGACAGGGGAGTTACGAGACCCAGTACTTC. It translates to CASSLLGQGSYETQYF.

This clonotype came up many times. V and J are TRBV5-1 and TRBJ1-1; 7 bases match TRBD1. The germline CDR1 and CDR2 sequences are SGHRS and YFSETQ. The CDR3 loop spans 15 amino acids. Trimming removed 3 bases from V and 0 bases from J; junction bases left unmatched: 5. The CDR3 bases are TGCGCCAGCAGCTCGGGGGACAGCCTGAACACTGAAGCTTTCTTT. Translated: CASSSGDSLNTEAFF.

A remark on this clonotype: This may come from a read error, since a much larger clone is one base off. The chain carries TRBV4-2 and TRBJ1-2, with D perhaps TRBD1 (6 bases). The CDR3 spans 15 residues. The germline gives CDR1 LGHNA, CDR2 YNFKEQ. The CDR3 DNA sequence: TGTGCCTGCAGCCAAGATAGAGAACAGGGCTATGGCTACACCTTC. Translation gives CACSQDREQGYGYTF.

Relative to its sample, this clonotype is medium-sized. The rearrangement uses TRBV20-1 and TRBJ1-5; TRBD1 is a possible D gene (6 bases). The CDR3 runs to 15 residues. V was clipped by 0 bases and J by 7 bases, with 16 bases between them. The germline gives CDR1 DFQATT, CDR2 SNEGSKA (reference sequence). Here the CDR3 reads CSARDRSRGEQPQHF. DNA for the CDR3: TGCAGTGCTAGAGATCGGAGCAGGGGAGAACAGCCCCAGCATTTT.

This clonotype has ten or more counts. CDR3 loop: CASSQDRGGHTEAFF. CDR3 DNA sequence: TGCGCCAGCAGCCAAGATCGAGGGGGCCACACTGAAGCTTTCTTT. This chain uses TRBV4-3 with TRBJ1-1, with TRBD1 matching 7 bases. The CDR3 contains 15 residues. The V gene end was trimmed by 0 bases and the J gene end by 3 bases; junction bases not matched to a gene: 4. Germline V gene data show CDR1 as LGHNA and CDR2 as YSLEER.